Below, 3 T cell receptor beta chains from the same sample are listed, as sequenced in a study of monozygotic twins with inflammatory bowel disease. For each CDR3 protein, TCRdb gives one entry from its re-call of the 5' RACE reads, without DNA. The sample has 300,000 to 350,000 distinct CDR3 sequences; the top ten hold around 2%. The sequencing sample was made of blood. The origin of the receptors is a human donor with ulcerative colitis or Crohn's disease, or a healthy co-twin of an affected twin (not recorded which).

The chain carries TRBV6-1 and TRBJ2-4; TCRdb calls TRBD1, which cannot be checked without DNA. Germline V gives CDR1 MNHNS, CDR2 SASEGT. The CDR3 sequence is 16 residues long. The CDR3 is CASSVGGTLSKNIQYF.

The chain links TRBV11-3 to TRBJ2-1; checking the TCRdb D call of TRBD2 is not possible without DNA. CDR1 is SGHNT and CDR2 is YENEEA in the germline V gene. The CDR3 totals 17 residues. The CDR3: CASSLGTTSGGYNEQFF.

The V and J genes are TRBV10-3 and TRBJ2-5. The length of the CDR3 is 13 residues. CDR1 is ENHRY and CDR2 is SYGVKD in the germline V gene. The CDR3 sequence is CAISDTAQETQYF.